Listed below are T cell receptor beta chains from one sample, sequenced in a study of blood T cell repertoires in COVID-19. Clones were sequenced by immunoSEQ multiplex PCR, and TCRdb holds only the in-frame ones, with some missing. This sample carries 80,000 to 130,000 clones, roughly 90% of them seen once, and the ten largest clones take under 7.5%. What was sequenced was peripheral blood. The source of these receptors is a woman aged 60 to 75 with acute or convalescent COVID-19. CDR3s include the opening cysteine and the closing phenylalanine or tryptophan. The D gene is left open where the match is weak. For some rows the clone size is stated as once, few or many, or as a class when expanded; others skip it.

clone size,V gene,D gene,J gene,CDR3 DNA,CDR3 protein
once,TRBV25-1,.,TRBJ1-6,TGTGCCAGCAGTGAATATGGGGCAGGGAATTCACCCCTCCACTTT,CASSEYGAGNSPLHF
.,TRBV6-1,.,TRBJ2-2,TGTGCCAGCAGTGAAGACGGCACCGGGGAGCTGTTTTTT,CASSEDGTGELFF
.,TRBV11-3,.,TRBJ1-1,TGTGCCAGCAGCCAAAGGGGGAAAGTTGAAGCTTTCTTT,CASSQRGKVEAFF
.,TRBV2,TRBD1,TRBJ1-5,TGTGCCAGCAGGGACGGACAGGGCGCTGGATCCCAGCATTTT,CASRDGQGAGSQHF
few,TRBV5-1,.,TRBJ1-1,TGCGCCAGCAGCTTGTTTTCAGGGAACACTGAAGCTTTCTTT,CASSLFSGNTEAFF
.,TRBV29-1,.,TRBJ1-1,TGCAGCGTGGAACCAAACCAATCAGGGAATACTGAAGCTTTCTTT,CSVEPNQSGNTEAFF
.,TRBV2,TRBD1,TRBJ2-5,TGTGCCAGCTTGGGGACAGTCCAAGAGACCCAGTACTTC,CASLGTVQETQYF
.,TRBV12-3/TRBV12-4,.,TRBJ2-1,TGTGCCAGCAGTGGGGACTCTAGTGAGCAGTTCTTC,CASSGDSSEQFF
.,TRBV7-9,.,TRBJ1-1,TGTGCCAGCAGCTTAAAGGACTGGGGAGAAGCTTTCTTT,CASSLKDWGEAFF
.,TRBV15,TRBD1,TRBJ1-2,TGTGCCACCAGCAGAGATGGAGACAGGGACTATGGCTACACCTTC,CATSRDGDRDYGYTF
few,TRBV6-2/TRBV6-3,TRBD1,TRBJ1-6,TGTGCCAGCAGTTGGGACAGCCTCGGTTCACCCCTCCACTTT,CASSWDSLGSPLHF
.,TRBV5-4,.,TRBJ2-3,TGTGCCAGCAGCTCAACAGGAAACCCTAGCACAGATACGCAGTATTTT,CASSSTGNPSTDTQYF
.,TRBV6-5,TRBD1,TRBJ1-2,TGTGCCAGCAGTAGACAGGGGGGATCGTCGTTTGTGGACACCTTC,CASSRQGGSSFVDTF
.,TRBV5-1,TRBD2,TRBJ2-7,TGCGCCAGCAGCTTAGCCAGTAGCGGGACCTCCCGTGGAGTCTACGAGCAGTACTTC,CASSLASSGTSRGVYEQYF
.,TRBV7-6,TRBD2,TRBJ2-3,TGTGCCAGCAGCTTAGGCCCCGCTAGCGGTGGGGCCACAGATACGCAGTATTTT,CASSLGPASGGATDTQYF
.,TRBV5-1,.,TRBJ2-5,TGCGCCAGCAGCTTGGCTCAGATCCTTGGGACCCAGTACTTC,CASSLAQILGTQYF
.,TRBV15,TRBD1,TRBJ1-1,TGTGCCACCAAGGACAGGGACCGCACTGAAGCTTTCTTT,CATKDRDRTEAFF
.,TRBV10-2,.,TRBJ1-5,TGCGCCAGCAGTGCCCAAGGGGGTCAGCCCCAGCATTTT,CASSAQGGQPQHF
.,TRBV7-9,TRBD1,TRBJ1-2,TGTGCCAGCAGCTTAGGGGGGACAGGATCTTTCTATGGCTACACCTTC,CASSLGGTGSFYGYTF
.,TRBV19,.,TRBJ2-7,TGTGCCAGTAGTTCGGGAGTGCCCTACGAGCAGTACTTC,CASSSGVPYEQYF